These T cell receptor beta chains were read from a single sample in a study of T cell responses to AZD1222 COVID-19 vaccine. Sequencing was performed with immunoSEQ multiplex PCR; in TCRdb, only in-frame clones are kept and a portion is missing. The top ten clones hold around 4% of a sample with 150,000 to 200,000 clones, under 95% of them seen once. The source was peripheral blood, collected on day 0 of MenACWY control vaccination. The receptor source for this set is an adult in good health. The CDR3 runs from the conserved cysteine through the conserved F or W. The D gene is left open where the match is weak. Only some rows state a clone size, as once, few, many or a class for expanded clones.

CDR3: CASSPQGINEQYF
DNA: TGTGCCAGTAGTCCCCAGGGGATCAACGAGCAGTACTTC
size: NA
length: 13
V: TRBV19
J: TRBJ2-7
D: NA

CDR3: CASSSRLNGRPQHF
DNA: TGTGCCAGCAGCTCCCGACTAAACGGGCGGCCCCAGCATTTT
size: NA
length: 14
V: TRBV9
J: TRBJ1-5
D: NA

CDR3: CASSDRDRGQETQYF
DNA: TGTGCCAGCAGTGACCGGGACAGGGGCCAAGAGACCCAGTACTTC
size: NA
length: 15
V: TRBV6-1
J: TRBJ2-5
D: TRBD1

CDR3: CASSSLPDTLDNEQFF
DNA: TGTGCCAGCAGCTCACTCCCGGACACCCTTGACAATGAGCAGTTCTTC
size: NA
length: 16
V: TRBV7-3
J: TRBJ2-1
D: NA

CDR3: CASSSPGQGTTGELFF
DNA: TGTGCCAGCAGTTCACCGGGACAGGGAACGACCGGGGAGCTGTTTTTT
size: NA
length: 16
V: TRBV6-5
J: TRBJ2-2
D: TRBD1

CDR3: CASSVSGTFNTEAFF
DNA: TGTGCCAGCAGCGTATCCGGGACCTTTAACACTGAAGCTTTCTTT
size: NA
length: 15
V: TRBV7-9
J: TRBJ1-1
D: NA

CDR3: CASSSLQGNTEAFF
DNA: TGCGCCAGCAGTTCATTGCAGGGGAACACTGAAGCTTTCTTT
size: NA
length: 14
V: TRBV5-1
J: TRBJ1-1
D: NA

CDR3: CAWRGLSYEQYF
DNA: TGTGCCTGGAGGGGACTTTCCTACGAGCAGTACTTC
size: NA
length: 12
V: TRBV30
J: TRBJ2-7
D: NA

CDR3: CASSPSQWTGDTEAFF
DNA: TGTGCCAGCAGCCCCTCCCAGTGGACAGGGGATACTGAAGCTTTCTTT
size: NA
length: 16
V: TRBV7-9
J: TRBJ1-1
D: TRBD1

CDR3: CASSFRTDSSGNTIYF
DNA: TGTGCCAGCAGCTTCAGGACAGACAGCTCTGGAAACACCATATATTTT
size: NA
length: 16
V: TRBV11-3
J: TRBJ1-3
D: NA

CDR3: CASSQGQEEKLFF
DNA: TGTGCCAGCAGCCAGGGACAGGAGGAAAAACTGTTTTTT
size: NA
length: 13
V: TRBV11-3
J: TRBJ1-4
D: TRBD1

CDR3: CASSIGQNSNQPQHF
DNA: TGTGCCAGTAGTATTGGGCAAAATAGCAATCAGCCCCAGCATTTT
size: NA
length: 15
V: TRBV19
J: TRBJ1-5
D: NA

CDR3: CASSLGARAPSEAFF
DNA: TGTGCCAGCAGCTTAGGGGCCAGGGCCCCGTCTGAAGCTTTCTTT
size: NA
length: 15
V: TRBV7-2
J: TRBJ1-1
D: NA

CDR3: CASSYSRLAVDNEQFF
DNA: TGTGCCAGCAGTTACTCGCGACTAGCGGTAGACAATGAGCAGTTCTTC
size: once
length: 16
V: TRBV6-2/TRBV6-3
J: TRBJ2-1
D: TRBD2

CDR3: CASSQEYEQYF
DNA: TGTGCCAGCAGCCAAGAGTACGAGCAGTACTTC
size: NA
length: 11
V: TRBV14
J: TRBJ2-7
D: NA

CDR3: CASSRVAGSNQPQHF
DNA: TGTGCCAGCAGTCGCGTAGCGGGTTCCAATCAGCCCCAGCATTTT
size: NA
length: 15
V: TRBV28
J: TRBJ1-5
D: NA

CDR3: CASSSSDWGTYSYNSPLHF
DNA: TGTGCCAGCAGCTCCTCCGACTGGGGCACCTACTCCTATAATTCACCCCTCCACTTT
size: NA
length: 19
V: TRBV7-2
J: TRBJ1-6
D: NA

CDR3: CAIPPGGLTHGYTF
DNA: TGTGCCATCCCTCCTGGGGGTTTGACCCATGGCTACACCTTC
size: NA
length: 14
V: TRBV6-4
J: TRBJ1-2
D: NA

CDR3: CASSELGWNEQFF
DNA: TGTGCCAGCAGTGAATTGGGGTGGAATGAGCAGTTCTTC
size: once
length: 13
V: TRBV2
J: TRBJ2-1
D: NA

CDR3: CASSHNTREENTEAFF
DNA: TGTGCCAGCAGTCACAATACGAGGGAAGAGAACACTGAAGCTTTCTTT
size: NA
length: 16
V: TRBV28
J: TRBJ1-1
D: NA

CDR3: CATSSPSGRHPSRYEQYF
DNA: TGTGCCACCAGCAGCCCTAGCGGGAGACATCCTTCGAGGTACGAGCAGTACTTC
size: NA
length: 18
V: TRBV15
J: TRBJ2-7
D: TRBD2

CDR3: CASLSSGREGETQYF
DNA: TGTGCCAGCCTTTCAAGCGGGAGGGAGGGGGAGACCCAGTACTTC
size: NA
length: 15
V: TRBV7-2
J: TRBJ2-5
D: TRBD2

CDR3: CASSSLGINEKLFF
DNA: TGTGCCAGTAGTTCGCTGGGGATTAATGAAAAACTGTTTTTT
size: NA
length: 14
V: TRBV19
J: TRBJ1-4
D: NA

CDR3: CSARDSYGYTF
DNA: TGCAGTGCTAGAGACAGCTATGGCTACACCTTC
size: NA
length: 11
V: TRBV20-1
J: TRBJ1-2
D: NA

CDR3: CASSLQGNSQPQHF
DNA: TGTGCCAGCAGTCTACAGGGTAACAGTCAGCCCCAGCATTTT
size: NA
length: 14
V: TRBV6-2/TRBV6-3
J: TRBJ1-5
D: NA

CDR3: CASSINRAGIGVNTEAFF
DNA: TGTGCCAGTAGTATCAACAGGGCAGGGATCGGGGTGAACACTGAAGCTTTCTTT
size: NA
length: 18
V: TRBV19
J: TRBJ1-1
D: NA

CDR3: CASSLLQGGHGYTF
DNA: TGTGCCAGCAGCCTTCTTCAGGGGGGACATGGCTACACCTTC
size: NA
length: 14
V: TRBV9
J: TRBJ1-2
D: TRBD1

CDR3: CASRWRHPQGDQPQHF
DNA: TGTGCCAGTAGATGGAGACACCCTCAAGGGGATCAGCCCCAGCATTTT
size: NA
length: 16
V: TRBV19
J: TRBJ1-5
D: NA

CDR3: CASSKRQGTSSLYNEQFF
DNA: TGTGCCAGTAGTAAGAGACAGGGGACTTCCTCCTTATACAATGAGCAGTTCTTC
size: NA
length: 18
V: TRBV19
J: TRBJ2-1
D: TRBD1

CDR3: CASSVASGGNNSPLHF
DNA: TGTGCCAGCAGCGTAGCTAGCGGAGGAAATAATTCACCCCTCCACTTT
size: NA
length: 16
V: TRBV9
J: TRBJ1-6
D: NA

CDR3: CATSPSTSGSTGELFF
DNA: TGTGCCACCAGTCCCTCGACTAGCGGGAGCACCGGGGAGCTGTTTTTT
size: NA
length: 16
V: TRBV21-1
J: TRBJ2-2
D: NA

CDR3: CASTVAGSSYEQYF
DNA: TGTGCCAGTACCGTAGCGGGATCCTCCTACGAGCAGTACTTC
size: NA
length: 14
V: TRBV19
J: TRBJ2-7
D: TRBD2

CDR3: CASSEGDFDPYEQYF
DNA: TGCGCCAGCAGTGAGGGGGACTTCGACCCCTACGAGCAGTACTTC
size: NA
length: 15
V: TRBV5-1
J: TRBJ2-7
D: NA

CDR3: CASSFPPLARNQETQYF
DNA: TGTGCCAGCAGTTTCCCTCCCCTAGCACGGAACCAAGAGACCCAGTACTTC
size: NA
length: 17
V: TRBV27
J: TRBJ2-5
D: NA

CDR3: CASRGSSGANVLTF
DNA: TGTGCCAGCAGGGGAAGCTCTGGGGCCAACGTCCTGACTTTC
size: NA
length: 14
V: TRBV2
J: TRBJ2-6
D: NA

CDR3: CASSSLPHTEAFF
DNA: TGTGCCAGCAGCTCACTTCCTCACACTGAAGCTTTCTTT
size: NA
length: 13
V: TRBV7-3
J: TRBJ1-1
D: NA

CDR3: CASSRLADYSGNTIYF
DNA: TGTGCCAGTAGCCGCCTGGCGGATTACTCTGGAAACACCATATATTTT
size: NA
length: 16
V: TRBV19
J: TRBJ1-3
D: NA

CDR3: CASSASGGKNEKLFF
DNA: TGTGCCAGCAGTGCCTCAGGGGGCAAGAATGAAAAACTGTTTTTT
size: NA
length: 15
V: TRBV25-1
J: TRBJ1-4
D: TRBD1

CDR3: CASSYLGLAGGGQFF
DNA: TGTGCCAGCAGTTACCTGGGACTAGCGGGAGGAGGGCAGTTCTTC
size: NA
length: 15
V: TRBV6-2/TRBV6-3
J: TRBJ2-1
D: TRBD2

CDR3: CASTPSTVHEQYF
DNA: TGTGCCAGCACCCCGTCGACGGTCCACGAGCAGTACTTC
size: NA
length: 13
V: TRBV28
J: TRBJ2-7
D: NA

CDR3: CASRSTGTGAAYGYTF
DNA: TGTGCCAGCAGATCCACCGGGACAGGGGCGGCCTATGGCTACACCTTC
size: once
length: 16
V: TRBV7-2
J: TRBJ1-2
D: TRBD1

CDR3: CASSLVAGGYNEQFF
DNA: TGTGCCAGCAGTTTAGTGGCGGGAGGGTACAATGAGCAGTTCTTC
size: NA
length: 15
V: TRBV27
J: TRBJ2-1
D: TRBD2

CDR3: CASSLAGEGLDYGYTF
DNA: TGTGCCAGCAGCTTAGCGGGCGAAGGCCTCGACTATGGCTACACCTTC
size: NA
length: 16
V: TRBV7-2
J: TRBJ1-2
D: NA

CDR3: CAISAPSDRVGYNSPLHF
DNA: TGTGCCATCAGTGCCCCCTCGGACAGGGTCGGATATAATTCACCCCTCCACTTT
size: once
length: 18
V: TRBV10-3
J: TRBJ1-6
D: TRBD1

CDR3: CASSQDLAGVGQPQHF
DNA: TGCGCCAGCAGCCAAGATTTGGCCGGGGTGGGTCAGCCCCAGCATTTT
size: NA
length: 16
V: TRBV4-1
J: TRBJ1-5
D: NA

CDR3: CASSPPGGGIGAFF
DNA: TGTGCCAGCAGCCCGCCGGGAGGGGGTATAGGAGCTTTCTTT
size: NA
length: 14
V: TRBV11-3
J: TRBJ1-1
D: NA

CDR3: CSARGGYTF
DNA: TGCAGTGCCCGGGGGGGCTACACCTTC
size: NA
length: 9
V: TRBV20-1
J: TRBJ1-2
D: NA

CDR3: CAIREDRATNEKLFF
DNA: TGTGCCATCAGGGAGGACAGAGCAACTAATGAAAAACTGTTTTTT
size: NA
length: 15
V: TRBV10-3
J: TRBJ1-4
D: NA

CDR3: CASSLSRYTQYF
DNA: TGTGCCAGCAGTTTGTCCCGATATACGCAGTATTTT
size: NA
length: 12
V: TRBV12-3/TRBV12-4
J: TRBJ2-3
D: NA

CDR3: CAWSPGGNTEAFF
DNA: TGTGCCTGGAGCCCGGGGGGAAACACTGAAGCTTTCTTT
size: NA
length: 13
V: TRBV30
J: TRBJ1-1
D: NA

CDR3: CATSDLGSLGELFF
DNA: TGTGCCACCAGTGATTTGGGCAGCCTCGGGGAGCTGTTTTTT
size: NA
length: 14
V: TRBV24-1
J: TRBJ2-2
D: NA

CDR3: CASRKGPNTEAFF
DNA: TGTGCCAGCAGAAAAGGGCCCAACACTGAAGCTTTCTTT
size: NA
length: 13
V: TRBV11-1
J: TRBJ1-1
D: NA

CDR3: CASSPRTASDTEAFF
DNA: TGTGCCAGCTCACCACGGACAGCCTCTGACACTGAAGCTTTCTTT
size: NA
length: 15
V: TRBV18
J: TRBJ1-1
D: NA

CDR3: CASSSIRDSYEQYF
DNA: TGTGCCAGCAGTTCTATCCGGGACAGCTACGAGCAGTACTTC
size: NA
length: 14
V: TRBV27
J: TRBJ2-7
D: TRBD1

CDR3: CASSPFTRGPGSGNTIYF
DNA: TGTGCCAGCTCACCATTCACAAGGGGTCCGGGCTCTGGAAACACCATATATTTT
size: NA
length: 18
V: TRBV18
J: TRBJ1-3
D: NA